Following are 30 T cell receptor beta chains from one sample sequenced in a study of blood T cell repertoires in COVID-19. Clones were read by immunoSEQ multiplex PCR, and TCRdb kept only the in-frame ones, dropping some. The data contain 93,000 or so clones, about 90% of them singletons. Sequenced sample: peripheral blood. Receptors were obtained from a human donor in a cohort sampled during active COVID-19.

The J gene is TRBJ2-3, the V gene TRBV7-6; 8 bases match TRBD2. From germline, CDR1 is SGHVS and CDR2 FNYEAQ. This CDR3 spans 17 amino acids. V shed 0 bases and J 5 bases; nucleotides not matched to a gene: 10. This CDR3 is CASSLASTGGALDTQYF. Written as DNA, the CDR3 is TGTGCCAGCAGCTTAGCCTCGACCGGGGGGGCCCTAGATACGCAGTATTTT.

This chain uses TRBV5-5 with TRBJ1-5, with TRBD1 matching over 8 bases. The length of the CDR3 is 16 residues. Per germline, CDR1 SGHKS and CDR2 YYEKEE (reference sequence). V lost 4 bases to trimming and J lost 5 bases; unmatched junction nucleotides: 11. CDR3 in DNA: TGTGCCAGCAGCACGAGTCGGACAGGGCTGGATCAGCCCCAGCATTTT. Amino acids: CASSTSRTGLDQPQHF.

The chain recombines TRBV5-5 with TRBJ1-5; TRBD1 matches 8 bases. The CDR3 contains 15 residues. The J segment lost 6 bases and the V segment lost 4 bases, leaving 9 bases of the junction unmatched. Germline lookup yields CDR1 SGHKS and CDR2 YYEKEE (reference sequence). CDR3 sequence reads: CASSPWTGYAQPQHF. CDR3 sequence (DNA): TGTGCCAGCAGCCCCTGGACAGGGTACGCTCAGCCCCAGCATTTT.

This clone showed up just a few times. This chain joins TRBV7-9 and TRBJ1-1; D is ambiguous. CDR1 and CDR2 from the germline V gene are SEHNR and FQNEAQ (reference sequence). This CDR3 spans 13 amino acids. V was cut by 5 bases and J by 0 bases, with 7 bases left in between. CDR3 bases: TGTGCCAGCAGCAGGGATATGAACACTGAAGCTTTCTTT. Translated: CASSRDMNTEAFF.

CDR3 nucleotide sequence: TGTGCCAGCAGCGTTCCGTGGGACAGGCCGAAGGAGACCCAGTACTTC. Residues: CASSVPWDRPKETQYF. This rearrangement joins TRBV9 to TRBJ2-5; 8 bases are shared with TRBD1. This CDR3 is built from 16 residues. The germline V gene has CDR1 SGDLS and CDR2 YYNGEE. The V and J ends lost 2 bases and 5 bases, in that order; junction bases with no gene match: 11.

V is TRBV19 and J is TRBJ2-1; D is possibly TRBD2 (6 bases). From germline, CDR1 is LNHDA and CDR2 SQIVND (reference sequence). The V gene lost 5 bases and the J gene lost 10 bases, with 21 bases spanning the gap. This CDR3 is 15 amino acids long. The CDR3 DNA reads TGTGCCAGTAGTTCAGTCGCGGGAACCAGTAGGGAGCAGTTCTTC. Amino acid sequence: CASSSVAGTSREQFF.

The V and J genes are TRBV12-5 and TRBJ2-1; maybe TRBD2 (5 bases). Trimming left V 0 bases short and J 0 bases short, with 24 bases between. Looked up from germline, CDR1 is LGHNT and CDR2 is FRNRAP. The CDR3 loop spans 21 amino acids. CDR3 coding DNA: TGTGCTAGTGGTTTGGTAGCCGCCTCAAATCTAGCAATAAGCTCCTACAATGAGCAGTTCTTC. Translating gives CASGLVAASNLAISSYNEQFF.

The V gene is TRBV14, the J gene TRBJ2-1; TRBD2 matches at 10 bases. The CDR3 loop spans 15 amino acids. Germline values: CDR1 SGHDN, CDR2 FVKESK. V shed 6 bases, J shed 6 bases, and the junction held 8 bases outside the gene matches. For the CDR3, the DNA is TGTGCCAGCAGACCATGGACTAGCGGAGGCAATGAGCAGTTCTTC. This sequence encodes CASRPWTSGGNEQFF.

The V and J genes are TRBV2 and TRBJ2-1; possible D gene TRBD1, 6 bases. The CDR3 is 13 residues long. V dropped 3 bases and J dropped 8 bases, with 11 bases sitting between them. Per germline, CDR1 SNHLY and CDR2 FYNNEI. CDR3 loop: CASSDERQDEQFF. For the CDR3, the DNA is TGTGCCAGCAGTGACGAGAGACAGGATGAGCAGTTCTTC.

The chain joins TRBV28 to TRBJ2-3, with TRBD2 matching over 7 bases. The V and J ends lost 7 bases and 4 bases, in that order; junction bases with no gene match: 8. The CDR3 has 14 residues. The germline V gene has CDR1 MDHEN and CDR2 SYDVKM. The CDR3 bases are TGTGCCAGCAACACCCCCCTAGCGGCAGATACGCAGTATTTT. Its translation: CASNTPLAADTQYF.

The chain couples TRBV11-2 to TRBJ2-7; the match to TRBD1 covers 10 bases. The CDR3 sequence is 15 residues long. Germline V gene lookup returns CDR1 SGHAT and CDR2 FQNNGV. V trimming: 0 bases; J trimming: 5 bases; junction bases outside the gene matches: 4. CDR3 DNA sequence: TGTGCCAGCAGCTTAGAGACAGGGGGCTTCCACGAGCAGTACTTC. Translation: CASSLETGGFHEQYF.

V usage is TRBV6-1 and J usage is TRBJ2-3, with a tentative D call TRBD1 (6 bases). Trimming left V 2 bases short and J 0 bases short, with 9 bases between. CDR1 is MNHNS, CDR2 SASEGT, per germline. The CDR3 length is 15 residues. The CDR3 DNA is TGTGCCAGCAGTGAATGGGGGCCGAGCACAGATACGCAGTATTTT. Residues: CASSEWGPSTDTQYF.

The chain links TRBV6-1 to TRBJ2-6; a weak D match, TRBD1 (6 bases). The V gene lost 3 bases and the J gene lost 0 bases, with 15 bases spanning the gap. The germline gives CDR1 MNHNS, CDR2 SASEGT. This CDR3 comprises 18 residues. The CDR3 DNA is TGTGCCAGCAGTGACATGGACAGACGTTACTCTGGGGCCAACGTCCTGACTTTC. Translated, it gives CASSDMDRRYSGANVLTF.

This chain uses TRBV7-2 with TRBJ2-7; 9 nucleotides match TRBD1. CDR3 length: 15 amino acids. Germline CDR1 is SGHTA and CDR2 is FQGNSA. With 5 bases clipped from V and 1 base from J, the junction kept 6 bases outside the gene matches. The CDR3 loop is CASSRDRGGSYEQYF. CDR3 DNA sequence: TGTGCCAGCAGCCGTGACAGGGGGGGATCCTACGAGCAGTACTTC.

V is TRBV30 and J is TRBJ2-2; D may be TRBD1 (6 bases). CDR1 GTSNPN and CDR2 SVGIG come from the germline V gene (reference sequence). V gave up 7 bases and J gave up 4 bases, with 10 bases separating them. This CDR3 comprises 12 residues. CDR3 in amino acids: CASDRLTGELFF. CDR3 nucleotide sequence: TGTGCCTCGGACAGACTCACCGGGGAGCTGTTTTTT.

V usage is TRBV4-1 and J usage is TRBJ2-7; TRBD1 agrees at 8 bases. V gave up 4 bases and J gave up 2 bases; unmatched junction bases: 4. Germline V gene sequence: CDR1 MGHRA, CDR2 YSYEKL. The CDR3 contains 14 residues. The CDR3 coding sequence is TGCGCCAGCAGCCTCGACAGGGGACCCTACGAGCAGTACTTC. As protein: CASSLDRGPYEQYF.

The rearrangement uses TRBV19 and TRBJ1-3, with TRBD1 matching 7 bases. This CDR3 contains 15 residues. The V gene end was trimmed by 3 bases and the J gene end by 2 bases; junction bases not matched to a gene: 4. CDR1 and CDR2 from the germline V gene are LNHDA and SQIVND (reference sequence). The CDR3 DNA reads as TGTGCCAGTAGTATCGACAGGGAGGCTGGAAACACCATATATTTT. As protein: CASSIDREAGNTIYF.

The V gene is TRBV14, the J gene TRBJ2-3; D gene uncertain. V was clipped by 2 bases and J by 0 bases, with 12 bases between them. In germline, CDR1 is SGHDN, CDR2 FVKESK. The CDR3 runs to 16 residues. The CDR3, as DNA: TGTGCCAGCAGCCAAATTCTTTTCCCTAGCACAGATACGCAGTATTTT. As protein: CASSQILFPSTDTQYF.

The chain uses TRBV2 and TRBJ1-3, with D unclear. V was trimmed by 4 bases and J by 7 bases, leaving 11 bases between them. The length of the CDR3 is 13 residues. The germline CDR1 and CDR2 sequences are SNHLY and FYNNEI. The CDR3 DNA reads TGTGCCAGCAGTGGGAGCGGCTGGAACACCATATATTTT. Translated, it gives CASSGSGWNTIYF.

The DNA of the CDR3 is TGTGCCAGTGGGAGTCTCTTTCCCGATTCACCCCTCCACTTT. It encodes CASGSLFPDSPLHF. This sequence joins TRBV19 and TRBJ1-6, with no clear D. The CDR3 length is 14 residues. CDR1 LNHDA and CDR2 SQIVND come from the germline V gene (reference sequence). V was shortened by 8 bases and J by 8 bases, with 16 bases between the two germline ends.

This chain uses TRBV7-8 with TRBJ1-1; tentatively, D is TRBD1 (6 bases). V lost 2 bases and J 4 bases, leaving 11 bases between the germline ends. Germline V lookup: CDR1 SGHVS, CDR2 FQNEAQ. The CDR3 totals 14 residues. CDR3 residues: CASSLQQGTTEAFF. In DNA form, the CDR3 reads TGTGCCAGCAGCTTACAACAGGGTACCACTGAAGCTTTCTTT.

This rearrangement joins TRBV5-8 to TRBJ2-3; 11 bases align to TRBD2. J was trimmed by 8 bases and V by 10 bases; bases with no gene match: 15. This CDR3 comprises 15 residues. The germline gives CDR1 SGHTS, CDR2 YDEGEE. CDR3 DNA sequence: TGTGCCCTCGAGGAGACTAGCGGGAACGGCGGTACGCAGTATTTT. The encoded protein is CALEETSGNGGTQYF. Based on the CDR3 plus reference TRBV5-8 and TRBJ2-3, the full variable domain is EAGVTQSPTHLIKTRGQQATLRCSPISGHTSVYWYQQALGLGLQFLLWYDEGEERNRGNFPPRFSGRQFPNYSSELNVNALELEDSALYLCALEETSGNGGTQYFGPGTRLTVL.

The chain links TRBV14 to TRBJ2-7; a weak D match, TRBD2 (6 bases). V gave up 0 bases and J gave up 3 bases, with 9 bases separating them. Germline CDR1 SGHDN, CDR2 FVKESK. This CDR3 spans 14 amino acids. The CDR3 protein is CASSQEVGSYEQYF. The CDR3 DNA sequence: TGTGCCAGCAGCCAAGAAGTCGGGAGCTACGAGCAGTACTTC.

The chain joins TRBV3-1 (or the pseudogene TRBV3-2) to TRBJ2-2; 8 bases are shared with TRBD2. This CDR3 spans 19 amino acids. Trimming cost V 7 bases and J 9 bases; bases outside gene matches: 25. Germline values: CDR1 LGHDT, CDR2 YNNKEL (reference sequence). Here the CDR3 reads CASISIPQQSRGGNRELFF. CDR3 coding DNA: TGTGCCAGCATATCAATTCCCCAACAAAGCCGGGGGGGGAACCGGGAGCTGTTTTTT.

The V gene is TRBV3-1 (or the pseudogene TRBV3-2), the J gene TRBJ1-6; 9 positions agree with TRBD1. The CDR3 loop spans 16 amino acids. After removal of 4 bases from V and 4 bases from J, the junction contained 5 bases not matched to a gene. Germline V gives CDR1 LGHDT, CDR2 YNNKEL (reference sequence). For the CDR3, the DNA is TGTGCCAGCAGCCGGGGGACAGGGACGTATAATTCACCCCTCCACTTT. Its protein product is CASSRGTGTYNSPLHF.

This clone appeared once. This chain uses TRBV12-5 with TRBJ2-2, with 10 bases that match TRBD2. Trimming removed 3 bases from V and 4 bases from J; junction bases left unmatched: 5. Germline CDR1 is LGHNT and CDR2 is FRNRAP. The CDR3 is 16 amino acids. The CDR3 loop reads CASGLRTSGPTGELFF. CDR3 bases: TGTGCTAGTGGTTTAAGGACTAGCGGACCCACCGGGGAGCTGTTTTTT.

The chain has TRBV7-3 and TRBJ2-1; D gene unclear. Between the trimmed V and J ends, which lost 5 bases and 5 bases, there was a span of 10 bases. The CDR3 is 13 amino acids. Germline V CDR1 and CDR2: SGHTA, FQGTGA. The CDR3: CASSKESHNEQFF. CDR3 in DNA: TGTGCCAGCAGCAAAGAGTCCCACAATGAGCAGTTCTTC.

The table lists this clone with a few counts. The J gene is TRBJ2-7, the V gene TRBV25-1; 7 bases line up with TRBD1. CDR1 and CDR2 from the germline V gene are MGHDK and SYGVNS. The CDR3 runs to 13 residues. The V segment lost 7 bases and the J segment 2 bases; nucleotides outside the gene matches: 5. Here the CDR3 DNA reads TGTGCCAGCAAGGGGACAGCCACCTACGAGCAGTACTTC. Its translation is CASKGTATYEQYF.

CDR3 residues: CASKVSGTVSTEAFF. CDR3 bases: TGTGCCAGCAAGGTTTCCGGGACAGTCTCCACTGAAGCTTTCTTT. The gene calls are TRBV28 and TRBJ1-1, with 7 positions matching TRBD1. J gave up 4 bases and V 7 bases, and 12 bases lay outside the gene matches. Germline V CDR1 and CDR2: MDHEN, SYDVKM. The CDR3 is 15 residues long. Full variable domain (outside the CDR3, taken from reference TRBV28 and TRBJ1-1): DVKVTQSSRYLVKRTGEKVFLECVQDMDHENMFWYRQDPGLGLRLIYFSYDVKMKEKGDIPEGYSVSREKKERFSLILESASTNQTSMYLCASKVSGTVSTEAFFGQGTRLTVV.

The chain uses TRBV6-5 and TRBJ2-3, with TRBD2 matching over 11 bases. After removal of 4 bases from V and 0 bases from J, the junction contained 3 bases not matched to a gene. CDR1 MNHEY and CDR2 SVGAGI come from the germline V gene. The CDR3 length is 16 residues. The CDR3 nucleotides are TGTGCCAGCAGTTTCCTAGCGGGAGGCAGCACAGATACGCAGTATTTT. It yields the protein CASSFLAGGSTDTQYF.